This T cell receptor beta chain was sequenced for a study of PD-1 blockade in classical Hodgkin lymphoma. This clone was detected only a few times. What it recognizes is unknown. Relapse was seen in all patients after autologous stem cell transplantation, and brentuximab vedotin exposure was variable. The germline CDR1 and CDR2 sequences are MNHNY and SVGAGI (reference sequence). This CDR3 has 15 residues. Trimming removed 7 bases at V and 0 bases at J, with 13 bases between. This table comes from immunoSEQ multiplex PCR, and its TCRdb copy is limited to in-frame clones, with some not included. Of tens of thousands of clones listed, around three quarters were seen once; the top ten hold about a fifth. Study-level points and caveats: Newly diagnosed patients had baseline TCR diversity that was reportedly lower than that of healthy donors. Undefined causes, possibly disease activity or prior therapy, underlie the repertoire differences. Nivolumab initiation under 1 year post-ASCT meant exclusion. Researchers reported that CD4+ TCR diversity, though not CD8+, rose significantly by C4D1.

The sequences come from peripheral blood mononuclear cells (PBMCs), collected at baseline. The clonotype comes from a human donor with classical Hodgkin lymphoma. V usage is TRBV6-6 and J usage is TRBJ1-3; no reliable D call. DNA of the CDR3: TGTGCCAGCATTGACCGACACTCCTCTGGAAACACCATATATTTT. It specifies CASIDRHSSGNTIYF.